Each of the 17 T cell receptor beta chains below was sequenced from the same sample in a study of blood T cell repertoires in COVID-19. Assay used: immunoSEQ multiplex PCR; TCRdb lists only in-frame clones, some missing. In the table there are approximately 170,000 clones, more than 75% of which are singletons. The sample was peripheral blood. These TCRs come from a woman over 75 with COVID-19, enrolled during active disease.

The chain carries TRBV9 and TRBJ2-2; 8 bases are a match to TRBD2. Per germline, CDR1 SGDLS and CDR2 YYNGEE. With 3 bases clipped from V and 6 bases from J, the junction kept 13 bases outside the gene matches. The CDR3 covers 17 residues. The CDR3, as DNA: TGTGCCAGCAGCGCCCCCGTGTTGACAGCGGGGGCCGGGGAGCTGTTTTTT. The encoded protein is CASSAPVLTAGAGELFF.

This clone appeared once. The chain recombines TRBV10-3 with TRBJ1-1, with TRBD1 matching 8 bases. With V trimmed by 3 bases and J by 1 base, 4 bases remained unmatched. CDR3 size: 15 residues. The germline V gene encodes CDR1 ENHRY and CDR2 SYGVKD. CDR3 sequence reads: CAISDQDRANTEAFF. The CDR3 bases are TGTGCCATCAGTGATCAGGACAGGGCGAACACTGAAGCTTTCTTT.

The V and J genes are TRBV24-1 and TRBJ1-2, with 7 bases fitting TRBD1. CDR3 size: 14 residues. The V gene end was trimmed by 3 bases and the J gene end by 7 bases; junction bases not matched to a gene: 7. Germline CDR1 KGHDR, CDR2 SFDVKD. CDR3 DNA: TGTGCCACCAGTGATCCATACAGGGGAGGTGGCTACACCTTC. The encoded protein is CATSDPYRGGGYTF.

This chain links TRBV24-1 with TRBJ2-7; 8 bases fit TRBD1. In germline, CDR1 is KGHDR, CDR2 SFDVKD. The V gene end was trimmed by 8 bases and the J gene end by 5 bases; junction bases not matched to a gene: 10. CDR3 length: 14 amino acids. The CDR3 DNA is TGTGCCACCAAATTCAGACAGGGGTCCCACGAGCAGTACTTC. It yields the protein CATKFRQGSHEQYF.

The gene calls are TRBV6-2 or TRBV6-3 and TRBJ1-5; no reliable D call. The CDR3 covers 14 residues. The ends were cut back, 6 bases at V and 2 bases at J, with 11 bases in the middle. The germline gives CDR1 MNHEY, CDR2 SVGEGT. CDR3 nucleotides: TGTGCCAGCAGCCCCTTCGGGGGCAATCAGCCCCAGCATTTT. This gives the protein CASSPFGGNQPQHF.

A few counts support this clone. The CDR3 DNA follows: TGCGCCAGCAGCCAAAACGGGATGATCTATGGCTACACCTTC. It yields the protein CASSQNGMIYGYTF. V gene TRBV5-1 combines with J gene TRBJ1-2; D unresolved. The CDR3 runs to 14 residues. V lost 4 bases and J 4 bases, leaving 14 bases between the germline ends. CDR1 and CDR2 from the germline V gene are SGHRS and YFSETQ.

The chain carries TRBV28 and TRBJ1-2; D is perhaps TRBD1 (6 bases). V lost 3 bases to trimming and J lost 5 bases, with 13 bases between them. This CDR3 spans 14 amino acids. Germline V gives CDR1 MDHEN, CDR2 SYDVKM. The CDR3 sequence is CASSLAGAFYGYTF. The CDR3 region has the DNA TGTGCCAGCAGTTTGGCAGGGGCCTTTTATGGCTACACCTTC.

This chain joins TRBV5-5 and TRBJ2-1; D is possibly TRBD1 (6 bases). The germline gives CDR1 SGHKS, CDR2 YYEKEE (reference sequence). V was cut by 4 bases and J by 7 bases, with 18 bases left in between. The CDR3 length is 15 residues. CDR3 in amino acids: CASSLEGNRVNEQFF. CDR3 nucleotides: TGTGCCAGCAGCCTCGAAGGTAACAGGGTAAATGAGCAGTTCTTC. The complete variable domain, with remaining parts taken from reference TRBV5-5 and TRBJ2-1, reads DAGVTQSPTHLIKTRGQQVTLRCSPISGHKSVSWYQQVLGQGPQFIFQYYEKEERGRGNFPDRFSARQFPNYSSELNVNALLLGDSALYLCASSLEGNRVNEQFFGPGTRLTVL.

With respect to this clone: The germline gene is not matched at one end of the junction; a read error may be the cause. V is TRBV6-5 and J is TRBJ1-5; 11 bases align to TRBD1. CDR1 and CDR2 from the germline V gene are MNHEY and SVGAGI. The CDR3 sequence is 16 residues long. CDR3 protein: CASSNSGTGGSQPQHF. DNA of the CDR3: TGTGCCAGCAGTAACTCCGGGACAGGGGGGAGTCAGCCCCAGCATTTT.

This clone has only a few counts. CDR3 sequence (DNA): TGTGCCAGCAGCGAGTTGGTGGCCAGGGACTTCGGTACTGAAGCTTTCTTT. Translated: CASSELVARDFGTEAFF. The V gene is TRBV2, the J gene TRBJ1-1, with a possible D match to TRBD1 (5 bases). The CDR3 runs 17 residues. Trimming pared 6 bases from V and 5 bases from J, leaving 25 bases between. Germline CDR1 is SNHLY and CDR2 is FYNNEI.

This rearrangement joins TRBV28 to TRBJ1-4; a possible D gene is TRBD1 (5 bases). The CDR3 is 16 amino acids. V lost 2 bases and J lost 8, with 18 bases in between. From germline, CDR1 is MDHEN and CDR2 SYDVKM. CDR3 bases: TGTGCCAGCAGTTTACCCAGGGTCCGACATTCGGAAAAACTGTTTTTT. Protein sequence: CASSLPRVRHSEKLFF. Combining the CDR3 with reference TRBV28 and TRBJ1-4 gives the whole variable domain DVKVTQSSRYLVKRTGEKVFLECVQDMDHENMFWYRQDPGLGLRLIYFSYDVKMKEKGDIPEGYSVSREKKERFSLILESASTNQTSMYLCASSLPRVRHSEKLFFGSGTQLSVL.

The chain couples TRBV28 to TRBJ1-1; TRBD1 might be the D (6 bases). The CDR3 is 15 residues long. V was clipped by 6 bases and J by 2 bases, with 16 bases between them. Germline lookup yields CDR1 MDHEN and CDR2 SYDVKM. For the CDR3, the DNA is TGTGCCAGCAGAGTTTTCTTTGGGGGCAACACTGAAGCTTTCTTT. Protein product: CASRVFFGGNTEAFF.

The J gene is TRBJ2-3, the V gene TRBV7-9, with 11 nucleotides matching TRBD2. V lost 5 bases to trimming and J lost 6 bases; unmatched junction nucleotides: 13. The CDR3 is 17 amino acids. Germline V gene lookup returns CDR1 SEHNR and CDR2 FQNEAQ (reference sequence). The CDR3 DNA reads TGTGCCAGCAGCCAACCCCCGGGGACTAGCGGTAGGGATACGCAGTATTTT. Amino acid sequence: CASSQPPGTSGRDTQYF.

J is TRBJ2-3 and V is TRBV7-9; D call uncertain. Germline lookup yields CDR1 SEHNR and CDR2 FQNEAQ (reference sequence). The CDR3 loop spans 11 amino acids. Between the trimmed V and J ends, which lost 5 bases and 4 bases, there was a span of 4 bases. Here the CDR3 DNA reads TGTGCCAGCAGCCCAGCAGATACGCAGTATTTT. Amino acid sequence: CASSPADTQYF.

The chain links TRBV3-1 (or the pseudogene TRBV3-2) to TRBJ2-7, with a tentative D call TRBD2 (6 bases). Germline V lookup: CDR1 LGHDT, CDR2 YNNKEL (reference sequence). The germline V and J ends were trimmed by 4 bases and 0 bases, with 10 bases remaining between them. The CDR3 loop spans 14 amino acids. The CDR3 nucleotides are TGTGCCAGCAGCCTCGGGAGTGGCTCCTACGAGCAGTACTTC. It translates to CASSLGSGSYEQYF.

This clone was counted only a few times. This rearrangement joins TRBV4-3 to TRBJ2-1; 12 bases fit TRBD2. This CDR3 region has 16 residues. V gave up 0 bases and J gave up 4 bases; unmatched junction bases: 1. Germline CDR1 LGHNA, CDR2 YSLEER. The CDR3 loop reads CASSQDLAGGYNEQFF. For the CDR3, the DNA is TGCGCCAGCAGCCAAGATCTAGCGGGAGGGTACAATGAGCAGTTCTTC.

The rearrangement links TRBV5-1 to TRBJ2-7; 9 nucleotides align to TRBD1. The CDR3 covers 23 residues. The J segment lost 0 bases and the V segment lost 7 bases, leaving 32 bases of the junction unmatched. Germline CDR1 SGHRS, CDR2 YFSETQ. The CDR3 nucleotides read TGCGCCAGCGTCACCGGGACAGGGTTAGGTACGATGACGCGGGGACCAAACTCCTACGAGCAGTACTTC. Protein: CASVTGTGLGTMTRGPNSYEQYF.